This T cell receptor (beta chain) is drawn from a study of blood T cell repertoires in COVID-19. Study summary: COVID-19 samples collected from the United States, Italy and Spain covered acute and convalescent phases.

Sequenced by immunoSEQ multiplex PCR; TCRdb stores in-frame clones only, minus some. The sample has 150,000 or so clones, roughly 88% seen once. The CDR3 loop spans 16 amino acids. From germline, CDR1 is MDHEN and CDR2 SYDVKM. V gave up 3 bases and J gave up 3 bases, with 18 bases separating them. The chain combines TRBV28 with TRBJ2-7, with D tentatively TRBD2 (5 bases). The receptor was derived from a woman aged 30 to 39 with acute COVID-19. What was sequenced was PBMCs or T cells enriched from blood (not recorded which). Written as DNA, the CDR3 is TGTGCCAGCAGTTTCGGGGTAGGAACACTCCTCTACGAGCAGTACTTC. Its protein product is CASSFGVGTLLYEQYF.